This T cell receptor beta chain was recovered during a study of Graves' ophthalmopathy and Graves' hyperthyroidism. General study findings and limits: The model flagged ophthalmopathy progression at about 71% sensitivity and around 72% specificity. A classifier, a 13-signature model, separated ophthalmopathy from stable hyperthyroidism with roughly 90% sensitivity and 75% to 82% specificity.

From RNA, the CDR3 regions of TCR beta chains were amplified and sequenced. HTBI primers served in a first-round RT-PCR, which a second-round multiplex PCR followed. One entry per CDR3 protein results from TCRdb running MiXCR on the multiplex PCR reads. The sample yields 300,000 to 400,000 distinct CDR3 sequences, roughly 17% seen once. This clonotype came up many times. As yet, its antigen is unknown. Hyperthyroidism was new, under 2 months, in patients aged 18 to 65. A volume of 10 ml of fresh peripheral blood supplied the PBMCs. This CDR3 is 16 amino acids long. V dropped 3 bases and J dropped 0 bases, with 9 bases sitting between them. The germline gives CDR1 KGHSH, CDR2 LQKENI.

The clonotype comes from an adult woman with stable Graves' hyperthyroidism. The chain combines TRBV18 with TRBJ1-6; no clear D gene. The specimen was peripheral blood. CDR3 bases: TGTGCCAGCTCACCGGAGGCAAGCTCCTATAATTCACCCCTCCACTTT. Amino acid sequence: CASSPEASSYNSPLHF. Variable domain in full (rest from reference TRBV18 and TRBJ1-6): NAGVMQNPRHLVRRRGQEARLRCSPMKGHSHVYWYRQLPEEGLKFMVYLQKENIIDESGMPKERFSAEFPKEGPSILRIQQVVRGDSAAYFCASSPEASSYNSPLHFGNGTRLTVT.